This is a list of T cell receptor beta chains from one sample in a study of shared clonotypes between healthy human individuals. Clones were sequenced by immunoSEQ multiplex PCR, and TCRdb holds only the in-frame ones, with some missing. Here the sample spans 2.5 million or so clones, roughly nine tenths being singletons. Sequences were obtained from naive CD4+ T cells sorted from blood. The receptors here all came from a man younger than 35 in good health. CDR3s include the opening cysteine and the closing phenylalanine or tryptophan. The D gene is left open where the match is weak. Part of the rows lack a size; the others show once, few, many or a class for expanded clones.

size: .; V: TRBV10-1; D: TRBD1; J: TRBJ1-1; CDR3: CASSEPEGQGAPLFRNTEAFF; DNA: TGCGCCAGCAGTGAACCGGAGGGACAGGGGGCACCCTTATTTCGGAACACTGAAGCTTTCTTT
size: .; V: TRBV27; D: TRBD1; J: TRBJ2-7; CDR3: CASSPGTGGSREQYF; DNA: TGTGCCAGCAGTCCAGGGACAGGGGGATCGCGGGAGCAGTACTTC
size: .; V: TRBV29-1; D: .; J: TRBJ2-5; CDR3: CSVEEVIRPQETQYF; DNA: TGCAGCGTTGAAGAAGTTATACGTCCCCAAGAGACCCAGTACTTC
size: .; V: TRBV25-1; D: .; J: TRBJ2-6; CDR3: CASSETKGAGANVLTF; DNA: TGTGCCAGCAGTGAAACGAAGGGGGCTGGGGCCAACGTCCTGACTTTC
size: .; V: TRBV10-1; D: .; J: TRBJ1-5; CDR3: CASSEDGDSNQPQHF; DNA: TGCGCCAGCAGTGAAGATGGGGATAGCAATCAGCCCCAGCATTTT
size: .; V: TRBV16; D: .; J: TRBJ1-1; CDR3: CASSQISMNTEAFF; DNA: TGTGCCAGCAGCCAAATCAGCATGAACACTGAAGCTTTCTTT
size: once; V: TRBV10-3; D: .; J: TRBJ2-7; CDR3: CAIASESPYEQYF; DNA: TGTGCCATCGCCTCAGAATCCCCCTACGAGCAGTACTTC
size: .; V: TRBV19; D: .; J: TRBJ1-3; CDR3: CASTPGNSGNTIYF; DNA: TGTGCCAGTACCCCAGGGAACTCTGGAAACACCATATATTTT
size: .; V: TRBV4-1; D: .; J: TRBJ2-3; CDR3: CASRTTGSTDTQYF; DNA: TGCGCCAGCAGGACTACAGGGAGCACAGATACGCAGTATTTT
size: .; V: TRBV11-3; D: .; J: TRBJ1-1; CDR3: CASSLGVKDTEAFF; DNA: TGTGCCAGCAGCTTAGGGGTAAAGGACACTGAAGCTTTCTTT
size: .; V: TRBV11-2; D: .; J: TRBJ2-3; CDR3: CASSLGTEYTDTQYF; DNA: TGTGCCAGCAGCTTAGGGACAGAGTACACAGATACGCAGTATTTT
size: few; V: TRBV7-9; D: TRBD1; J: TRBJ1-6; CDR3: CASTISGTGRRSSPLHF; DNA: TGTGCCAGCACCATAAGTGGGACAGGACGGAGGTCGTCACCCCTCCACTTT
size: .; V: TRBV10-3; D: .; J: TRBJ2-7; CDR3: CAISESGSYEQYF; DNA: TGTGCCATCAGTGAGTCGGGGAGTTACGAGCAGTACTTC
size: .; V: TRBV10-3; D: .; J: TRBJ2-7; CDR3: CAISGLRTVSYEQYF; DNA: TGTGCCATCAGTGGACTTAGGACTGTCTCCTACGAGCAGTACTTC
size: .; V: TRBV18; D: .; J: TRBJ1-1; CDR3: CASSPRRDNTNTEAFF; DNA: TGTGCCAGCTCACCACGGAGGGACAATACTAACACTGAAGCTTTCTTT
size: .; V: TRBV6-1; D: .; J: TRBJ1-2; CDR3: CASSGWGDQYGYTF; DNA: TGTGCCAGCAGTGGTTGGGGTGACCAATATGGCTACACCTTC
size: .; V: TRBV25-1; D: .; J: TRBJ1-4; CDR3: CASSGFGSGEKLFF; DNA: TGTGCCAGCAGCGGCTTTGGGAGCGGGGAAAAACTGTTTTTT
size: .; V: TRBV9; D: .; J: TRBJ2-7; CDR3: CASSVGEGPPSYEQYF; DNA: TGTGCCAGCAGCGTAGGCGAGGGGCCCCCCTCCTACGAGCAGTACTTC
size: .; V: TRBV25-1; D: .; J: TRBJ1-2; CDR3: CASSDSDRPNYGYTF; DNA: TGTGCCAGCAGTGACTCCGACAGACCAAACTATGGCTACACCTTC
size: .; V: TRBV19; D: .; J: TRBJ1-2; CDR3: CASKAVPQANYGYTF; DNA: TGTGCCAGTAAGGCCGTACCCCAAGCTAACTATGGCTACACCTTC
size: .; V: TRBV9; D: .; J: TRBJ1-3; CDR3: CASSAGYSGNTIYF; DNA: TGTGCCAGCAGCGCAGGTTACTCTGGAAACACCATATATTTT
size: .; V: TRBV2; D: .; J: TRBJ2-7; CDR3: CASSEVPGMKFLYEQYF; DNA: TGTGCCAGCAGTGAAGTTCCAGGGATGAAATTCCTCTACGAGCAGTACTTC
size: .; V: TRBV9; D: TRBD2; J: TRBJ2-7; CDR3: CASSAGLAGRRSYEQYF; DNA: TGTGCCAGCAGCGCGGGACTAGCGGGAAGGAGGTCCTACGAGCAGTACTTC
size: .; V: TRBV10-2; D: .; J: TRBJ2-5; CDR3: CASGEVQETQYF; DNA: TGCGCCAGCGGGGAGGTCCAAGAGACCCAGTACTTC
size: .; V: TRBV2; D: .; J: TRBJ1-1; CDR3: CASSESPGAHTEAFF; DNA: TGTGCCAGCAGTGAGTCACCAGGAGCCCACACTGAAGCTTTCTTT
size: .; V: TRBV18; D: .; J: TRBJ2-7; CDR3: CASSPLGQHYEQYF; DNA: TGTGCCAGCTCACCCCTTGGACAGCATTACGAGCAGTACTTC
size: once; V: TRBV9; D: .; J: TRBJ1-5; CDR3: CASSVVDGSAQHF; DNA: TGTGCCAGCAGCGTAGTGGATGGAAGCGCCCAGCATTTT
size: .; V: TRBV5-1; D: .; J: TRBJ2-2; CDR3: CASTSQGRNTGELFF; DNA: TGCGCCAGCACTTCGCAGGGGAGGAACACCGGGGAGCTGTTTTTT
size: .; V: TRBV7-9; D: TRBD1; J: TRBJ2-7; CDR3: CASSARTGEDEQYF; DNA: TGTGCCAGCAGCGCGAGGACAGGGGAGGACGAGCAGTACTTC
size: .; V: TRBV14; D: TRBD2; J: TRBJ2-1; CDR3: CASSQVRLAGGRHEQFF; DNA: TGTGCCAGCAGCCAAGTTCGACTAGCGGGAGGGCGTCATGAGCAGTTCTTC
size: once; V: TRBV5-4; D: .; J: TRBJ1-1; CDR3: CASSSMGLDTEAFF; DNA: TGTGCCAGCAGCTCGATGGGCCTGGACACTGAAGCTTTCTTT
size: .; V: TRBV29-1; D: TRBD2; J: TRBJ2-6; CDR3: CSVELRSGGTIGGANVLTF; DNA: TGCAGCGTTGAACTTAGGAGCGGGGGCACAATAGGCGGGGCCAACGTCCTGACTTTC
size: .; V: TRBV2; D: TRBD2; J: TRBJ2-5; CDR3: CASSETGLAGQLGVQETQYF; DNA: TGTGCCAGCAGTGAAACGGGCCTAGCGGGGCAACTAGGGGTTCAAGAGACCCAGTACTTC
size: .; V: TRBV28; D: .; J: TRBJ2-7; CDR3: CASNQPGATGEQYF; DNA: TGTGCCAGCAACCAGCCTGGGGCAACGGGGGAGCAGTACTTC
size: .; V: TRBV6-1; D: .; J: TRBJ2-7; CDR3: CASSVTGTATYEQYF; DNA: TGTGCCAGCAGTGTTACCGGGACGGCGACCTACGAGCAGTACTTC
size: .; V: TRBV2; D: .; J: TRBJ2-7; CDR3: CASSNDRFNSYEQYF; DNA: TGTGCCAGCAGCAATGACAGGTTCAACTCCTACGAGCAGTACTTC
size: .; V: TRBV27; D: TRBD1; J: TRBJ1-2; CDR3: CASSLSYIQGANYGYTF; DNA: TGTGCCAGCAGTTTATCGTATATTCAGGGGGCTAACTATGGCTACACCTTC
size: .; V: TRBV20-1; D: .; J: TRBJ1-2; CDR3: CSASSRRGYTF; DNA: TGCAGTGCTAGTTCTCGTAGAGGCTACACCTTC
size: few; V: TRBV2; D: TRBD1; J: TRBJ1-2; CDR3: CASSTGQGHYGYTF; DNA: TGTGCCAGCAGCACCGGACAGGGGCACTATGGCTACACCTTC